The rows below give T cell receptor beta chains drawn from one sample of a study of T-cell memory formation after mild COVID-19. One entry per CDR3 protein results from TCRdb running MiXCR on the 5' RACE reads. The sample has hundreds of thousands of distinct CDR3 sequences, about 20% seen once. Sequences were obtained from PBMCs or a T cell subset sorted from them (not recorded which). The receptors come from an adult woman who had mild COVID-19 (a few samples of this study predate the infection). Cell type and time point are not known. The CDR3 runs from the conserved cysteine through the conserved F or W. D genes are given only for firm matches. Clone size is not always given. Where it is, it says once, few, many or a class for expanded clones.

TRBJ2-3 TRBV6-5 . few CASSYGGKFWDTQYF TGTGCCAGCAGTTACGGAGGGAAGTTTTGGGATACGCAGTATTTT
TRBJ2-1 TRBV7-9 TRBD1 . CASSTNRDRGYNEQFF TGTGCCAGCAGCACCAACCGGGACAGGGGTTACAATGAGCAGTTCTTC
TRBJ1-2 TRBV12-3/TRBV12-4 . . CASSREDPAYGYTF TGTGCCAGCAGTCGAGAGGACCCAGCCTATGGCTACACCTTC
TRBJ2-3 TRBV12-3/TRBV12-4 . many CASSFSGTDTQYF TGTGCCAGCAGCTTTAGCGGCACAGATACGCAGTATTTT
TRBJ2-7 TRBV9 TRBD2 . CASSVTALAGVIEQYF TGTGCCAGCAGCGTAACGGCGCTAGCGGGAGTGATCGAGCAGTACTTC
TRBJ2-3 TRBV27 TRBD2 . CASSLWTSGREDTQYF TGTGCCAGCAGTCTATGGACTAGCGGGAGGGAAGATACGCAGTATTTT
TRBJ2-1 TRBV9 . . CGKGSYNEQFF TGCGGAAAAGGTTCCTACAATGAGCAGTTCTTC
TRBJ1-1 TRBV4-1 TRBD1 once CASSQEDWDRDEAFF TGCGCCAGCAGCCAAGAAGATTGGGACAGGGACGAAGCTTTCTTT
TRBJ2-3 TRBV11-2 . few CASSLKPDYYSTDTQYF TGTGCCAGCAGCCTCAAACCGGATTATTATAGCACAGATACGCAGTATTTT
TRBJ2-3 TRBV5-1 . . CASSFATQRGDTQYF TGCGCCAGCAGCTTTGCGACTCAAAGAGGGGATACGCAGTATTTT